Each of the 3 T cell receptor beta chains below was sequenced from the same sample in a study of blood T cell repertoires in COVID-19. Assay: immunoSEQ multiplex PCR; the TCRdb copy retains only in-frame clones and omits some. The sample contains roughly 76,000 clones, roughly nine tenths of which appear only once. Specimen: peripheral blood. The source is a man over 45 with acute or convalescent COVID-19.

J is TRBJ1-1 and V is TRBV21-1; the D call of TRBD1 is as the table states it, not checked on the DNA. TRBV21-1 is shown as a pseudogene. The CDR3 totals 16 residues. The DNA of the CDR3 is TGTGCCAGCAGCACCCTTGACAGGACATGGAACACTGAAGCTTTCTTT. Translation gives CASSTLDRTWNTEAFF.

The chain couples TRBV28 to TRBJ1-2, with a weak D call TRBD1 (6 bases). CDR1 and CDR2 (germline): MDHEN, SYDVKM. The CDR3 runs 12 residues. Trimming took off 2 bases at V and 6 bases at J, with 7 bases between the two ends. CDR3 in amino acids: CASSLTGNGYTF. For the CDR3, the DNA is TGTGCCAGCAGTTTAACAGGGAATGGCTACACCTTC.

The chain recombines TRBV3-1 (or the pseudogene TRBV3-2) with TRBJ2-1; 10 bases map to TRBD2. J lost 3 bases, V lost 4 bases, and 12 bases had no gene match. Germline V gives CDR1 LGHDT, CDR2 YNNKEL (reference sequence). CDR3 length equals 18 residues. The CDR3 loop reads CASSRGVSWTSGYNEQFF. CDR3 DNA sequence: TGTGCCAGCAGCCGCGGGGTAAGTTGGACTAGCGGCTACAATGAGCAGTTCTTC.